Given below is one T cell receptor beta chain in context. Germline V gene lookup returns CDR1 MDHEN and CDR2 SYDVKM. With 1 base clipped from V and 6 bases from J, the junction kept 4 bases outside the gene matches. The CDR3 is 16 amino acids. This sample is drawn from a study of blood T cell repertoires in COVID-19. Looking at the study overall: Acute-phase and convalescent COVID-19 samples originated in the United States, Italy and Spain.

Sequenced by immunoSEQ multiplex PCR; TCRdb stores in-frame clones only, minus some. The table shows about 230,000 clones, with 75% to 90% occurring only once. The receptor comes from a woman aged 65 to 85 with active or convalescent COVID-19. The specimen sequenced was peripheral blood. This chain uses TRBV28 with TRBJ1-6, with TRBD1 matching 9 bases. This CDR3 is CASSLSGTGSNSPLHF. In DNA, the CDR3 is TGTGCCAGCAGTTTATCCGGGACAGGGAGTAATTCACCCCTCCACTTT.